The sequence of this TCR beta chain was determined in a study of cytomegalovirus exposure and HLA in healthy donors. In the study overall: A preliminary data release comprised around 85 million unique TCRs obtained from HLA-typed donors.

Primers included in the PCR were 60 Vbeta and 13 Jbeta primers. Original methodology: In a later analysis, roughly 11 million of 75 million to 85 million unique beta chains occurred in at least two donors. Clones were read by immunoSEQ multiplex PCR, and TCRdb kept only the in-frame ones, dropping some. For V, J and clone size, that table is used; D and trimming come from the DNA. In total, the table holds around 110,000 clones. Concerning this clone itself: Its antigen is as yet unknown.

General observations from the study: Association of 16,951 TCR beta sequences with HLA alleles was found at 0.05 false discovery rate in a later analysis. Presence/absence analyses took donor sequencing depth as roughly uniform.

There are 15 residues in the CDR3. V dropped 1 base and J dropped 2 bases, with 9 bases sitting between them. Per germline, CDR1 SGHTA and CDR2 FQGNSA. The clonotype comes from a man younger than 45 in good health and CMV-seronegative. The V and J genes are TRBV7-2 and TRBJ2-1; perhaps TRBD1 as D (5 bases). The specimen sequenced was PBMCs. CDR3 in DNA: TGTGCCAGCAGCTTAGGGGGCCCTACCTACAATGAGCAGTTCTTC. Its translation: CASSLGGPTYNEQFF.